This entry features one TCR beta chain sequence. Its antigen remains unidentified. There are no base qualities to consult, and no much larger clone falls within one base. Genomic DNA was extracted with the Qiagen DNeasy kit from unsorted PBMCs and from negatively selected CD4+ and CD8+ fractions. Amplification of TCR beta CDR3 regions was done by immunoSEQ multiplex PCR with primers that anneal to V and J segments. A synthetic immune receptor repertoire was used to minimize amplification bias, and any remaining bias was removed computationally after sequencing. In the paper's pipeline: Repertoire diversity was quantified as the Shannon entropy index using custom Python scripts. Unsorted, CD4+ and CD8+ repertoires were examined separately, except in combined analyses, for which CD4+ and CD8+ sequences were merged in silico. Clonal expansion was defined as a frequency increase of at least 2-fold after treatment compared with C1D1, and clones undetected at baseline were assigned a pseudocount of 0.5. Clones with 0 or 1 copy at C1D1 were defined as singleton clones, while clones with 2 or more copies were defined as non-singleton clones. Clones expanded in unsorted samples were labelled as CD4+, CD8+ or unknown by matching protein sequences in sorted samples from the same patient. Wilcoxon tests on paired samples were used to test changes in diversity from C1D1 to C4D1. This immuneACCESS table, as held by TCRdb, lists in-frame sequences with V and J called but not all clones. Of the missing ones, under half trace to an unresolved V gene in checked studies; the others have no known cause. V, J and clone size derive from that table, while D and trimming were established from the DNA sequence. The sample yields 4,500 to 5,000 clones; roughly 66% were counted once. The ten top clones hold approximately 60% of the sample.

Relative to germline, V is 6 bases shorter and J is 4 bases shorter, with 6 bases between their ends. Spanning cysteine to phenylalanine, the CDR3 consists of 12 amino acids. Of the read, only the CDR3 DNA is kept; its 36 bases are in frame from base 1. CDR1 and CDR2 are drawn from the germline V gene: MNHNS, SASEGT. The data originate from a study of PD-1 blockade in classical Hodgkin lymphoma (dated by TCRdb to about 2020). With respect to the entire study: Nivolumab dosing was 3 mg/kg intravenously every 2 weeks, continuing until either disease progression or unacceptable toxicity. The study used TCR beta sequencing and CyTOF to define a peripheral blood immune signature of response to PD-1 blockade in classical Hodgkin lymphoma.

What the authors observed across the whole study: Only a single clinical trial cohort was studied, and what caused the repertoire differences, possibly disease activity or prior therapy, remained undefined. Lower diversity was observed in patients in whom nivolumab was started less than 1 year after ASCT, and these patients were excluded from later analyses so that confounding by immune reconstitution would be avoided. Among trial patients, those achieving complete response had baseline diversity similar to that of newly diagnosed patients, while diversity was significantly lower in partial responders and progressors. CD4+ but not CD8+ TCR diversity rose significantly by C4D1 (p=0.0027 vs p=0.16), most apparent in complete responders (p=0.02). Baseline TCR diversity was reported as lower in newly diagnosed patients than in healthy donors, and lower still in relapsed/refractory patients.

Explained via the paper, the time point label denotes: cycle 2 day 1 (C2D1) of nivolumab. Relapse after autologous stem cell transplantation had occurred in all trial patients, and cohorts A, B and C were distinguished by prior brentuximab vedotin exposure. The trial cohort was composed of about 60 patients with relapsed/refractory classical Hodgkin lymphoma, for whom complete response, partial response or progressive disease was recorded as best overall response. Trial patients were treated with single-agent nivolumab in the multi-cohort phase II CheckMate 205 trial. An independent review committee assessed best overall response by applying the 2007 International Working Group response criteria. Trial PBMCs were collected immediately before nivolumab initiation (C1D1) and during therapy at cycle 2 day 1 and cycle 4 day 1. After peripheral blood was drawn into 8 mL Vacutainer Cell Preparation Tubes, PBMCs were isolated by centrifugation and then cryopreserved.

This clonotype originated in a human donor with classical Hodgkin lymphoma. The sequence links TRBV6-1 to TRBJ2-2; the D gene cannot be named for sure. This specimen was peripheral blood mononuclear cells (PBMCs), taken before the second cycle of nivolumab. Read as DNA, the sequence is TGTGCCAGCAGAGTCCTCACCGGGGAGCTGTTTTTT. Translated, this gives CASRVLTGELFF.